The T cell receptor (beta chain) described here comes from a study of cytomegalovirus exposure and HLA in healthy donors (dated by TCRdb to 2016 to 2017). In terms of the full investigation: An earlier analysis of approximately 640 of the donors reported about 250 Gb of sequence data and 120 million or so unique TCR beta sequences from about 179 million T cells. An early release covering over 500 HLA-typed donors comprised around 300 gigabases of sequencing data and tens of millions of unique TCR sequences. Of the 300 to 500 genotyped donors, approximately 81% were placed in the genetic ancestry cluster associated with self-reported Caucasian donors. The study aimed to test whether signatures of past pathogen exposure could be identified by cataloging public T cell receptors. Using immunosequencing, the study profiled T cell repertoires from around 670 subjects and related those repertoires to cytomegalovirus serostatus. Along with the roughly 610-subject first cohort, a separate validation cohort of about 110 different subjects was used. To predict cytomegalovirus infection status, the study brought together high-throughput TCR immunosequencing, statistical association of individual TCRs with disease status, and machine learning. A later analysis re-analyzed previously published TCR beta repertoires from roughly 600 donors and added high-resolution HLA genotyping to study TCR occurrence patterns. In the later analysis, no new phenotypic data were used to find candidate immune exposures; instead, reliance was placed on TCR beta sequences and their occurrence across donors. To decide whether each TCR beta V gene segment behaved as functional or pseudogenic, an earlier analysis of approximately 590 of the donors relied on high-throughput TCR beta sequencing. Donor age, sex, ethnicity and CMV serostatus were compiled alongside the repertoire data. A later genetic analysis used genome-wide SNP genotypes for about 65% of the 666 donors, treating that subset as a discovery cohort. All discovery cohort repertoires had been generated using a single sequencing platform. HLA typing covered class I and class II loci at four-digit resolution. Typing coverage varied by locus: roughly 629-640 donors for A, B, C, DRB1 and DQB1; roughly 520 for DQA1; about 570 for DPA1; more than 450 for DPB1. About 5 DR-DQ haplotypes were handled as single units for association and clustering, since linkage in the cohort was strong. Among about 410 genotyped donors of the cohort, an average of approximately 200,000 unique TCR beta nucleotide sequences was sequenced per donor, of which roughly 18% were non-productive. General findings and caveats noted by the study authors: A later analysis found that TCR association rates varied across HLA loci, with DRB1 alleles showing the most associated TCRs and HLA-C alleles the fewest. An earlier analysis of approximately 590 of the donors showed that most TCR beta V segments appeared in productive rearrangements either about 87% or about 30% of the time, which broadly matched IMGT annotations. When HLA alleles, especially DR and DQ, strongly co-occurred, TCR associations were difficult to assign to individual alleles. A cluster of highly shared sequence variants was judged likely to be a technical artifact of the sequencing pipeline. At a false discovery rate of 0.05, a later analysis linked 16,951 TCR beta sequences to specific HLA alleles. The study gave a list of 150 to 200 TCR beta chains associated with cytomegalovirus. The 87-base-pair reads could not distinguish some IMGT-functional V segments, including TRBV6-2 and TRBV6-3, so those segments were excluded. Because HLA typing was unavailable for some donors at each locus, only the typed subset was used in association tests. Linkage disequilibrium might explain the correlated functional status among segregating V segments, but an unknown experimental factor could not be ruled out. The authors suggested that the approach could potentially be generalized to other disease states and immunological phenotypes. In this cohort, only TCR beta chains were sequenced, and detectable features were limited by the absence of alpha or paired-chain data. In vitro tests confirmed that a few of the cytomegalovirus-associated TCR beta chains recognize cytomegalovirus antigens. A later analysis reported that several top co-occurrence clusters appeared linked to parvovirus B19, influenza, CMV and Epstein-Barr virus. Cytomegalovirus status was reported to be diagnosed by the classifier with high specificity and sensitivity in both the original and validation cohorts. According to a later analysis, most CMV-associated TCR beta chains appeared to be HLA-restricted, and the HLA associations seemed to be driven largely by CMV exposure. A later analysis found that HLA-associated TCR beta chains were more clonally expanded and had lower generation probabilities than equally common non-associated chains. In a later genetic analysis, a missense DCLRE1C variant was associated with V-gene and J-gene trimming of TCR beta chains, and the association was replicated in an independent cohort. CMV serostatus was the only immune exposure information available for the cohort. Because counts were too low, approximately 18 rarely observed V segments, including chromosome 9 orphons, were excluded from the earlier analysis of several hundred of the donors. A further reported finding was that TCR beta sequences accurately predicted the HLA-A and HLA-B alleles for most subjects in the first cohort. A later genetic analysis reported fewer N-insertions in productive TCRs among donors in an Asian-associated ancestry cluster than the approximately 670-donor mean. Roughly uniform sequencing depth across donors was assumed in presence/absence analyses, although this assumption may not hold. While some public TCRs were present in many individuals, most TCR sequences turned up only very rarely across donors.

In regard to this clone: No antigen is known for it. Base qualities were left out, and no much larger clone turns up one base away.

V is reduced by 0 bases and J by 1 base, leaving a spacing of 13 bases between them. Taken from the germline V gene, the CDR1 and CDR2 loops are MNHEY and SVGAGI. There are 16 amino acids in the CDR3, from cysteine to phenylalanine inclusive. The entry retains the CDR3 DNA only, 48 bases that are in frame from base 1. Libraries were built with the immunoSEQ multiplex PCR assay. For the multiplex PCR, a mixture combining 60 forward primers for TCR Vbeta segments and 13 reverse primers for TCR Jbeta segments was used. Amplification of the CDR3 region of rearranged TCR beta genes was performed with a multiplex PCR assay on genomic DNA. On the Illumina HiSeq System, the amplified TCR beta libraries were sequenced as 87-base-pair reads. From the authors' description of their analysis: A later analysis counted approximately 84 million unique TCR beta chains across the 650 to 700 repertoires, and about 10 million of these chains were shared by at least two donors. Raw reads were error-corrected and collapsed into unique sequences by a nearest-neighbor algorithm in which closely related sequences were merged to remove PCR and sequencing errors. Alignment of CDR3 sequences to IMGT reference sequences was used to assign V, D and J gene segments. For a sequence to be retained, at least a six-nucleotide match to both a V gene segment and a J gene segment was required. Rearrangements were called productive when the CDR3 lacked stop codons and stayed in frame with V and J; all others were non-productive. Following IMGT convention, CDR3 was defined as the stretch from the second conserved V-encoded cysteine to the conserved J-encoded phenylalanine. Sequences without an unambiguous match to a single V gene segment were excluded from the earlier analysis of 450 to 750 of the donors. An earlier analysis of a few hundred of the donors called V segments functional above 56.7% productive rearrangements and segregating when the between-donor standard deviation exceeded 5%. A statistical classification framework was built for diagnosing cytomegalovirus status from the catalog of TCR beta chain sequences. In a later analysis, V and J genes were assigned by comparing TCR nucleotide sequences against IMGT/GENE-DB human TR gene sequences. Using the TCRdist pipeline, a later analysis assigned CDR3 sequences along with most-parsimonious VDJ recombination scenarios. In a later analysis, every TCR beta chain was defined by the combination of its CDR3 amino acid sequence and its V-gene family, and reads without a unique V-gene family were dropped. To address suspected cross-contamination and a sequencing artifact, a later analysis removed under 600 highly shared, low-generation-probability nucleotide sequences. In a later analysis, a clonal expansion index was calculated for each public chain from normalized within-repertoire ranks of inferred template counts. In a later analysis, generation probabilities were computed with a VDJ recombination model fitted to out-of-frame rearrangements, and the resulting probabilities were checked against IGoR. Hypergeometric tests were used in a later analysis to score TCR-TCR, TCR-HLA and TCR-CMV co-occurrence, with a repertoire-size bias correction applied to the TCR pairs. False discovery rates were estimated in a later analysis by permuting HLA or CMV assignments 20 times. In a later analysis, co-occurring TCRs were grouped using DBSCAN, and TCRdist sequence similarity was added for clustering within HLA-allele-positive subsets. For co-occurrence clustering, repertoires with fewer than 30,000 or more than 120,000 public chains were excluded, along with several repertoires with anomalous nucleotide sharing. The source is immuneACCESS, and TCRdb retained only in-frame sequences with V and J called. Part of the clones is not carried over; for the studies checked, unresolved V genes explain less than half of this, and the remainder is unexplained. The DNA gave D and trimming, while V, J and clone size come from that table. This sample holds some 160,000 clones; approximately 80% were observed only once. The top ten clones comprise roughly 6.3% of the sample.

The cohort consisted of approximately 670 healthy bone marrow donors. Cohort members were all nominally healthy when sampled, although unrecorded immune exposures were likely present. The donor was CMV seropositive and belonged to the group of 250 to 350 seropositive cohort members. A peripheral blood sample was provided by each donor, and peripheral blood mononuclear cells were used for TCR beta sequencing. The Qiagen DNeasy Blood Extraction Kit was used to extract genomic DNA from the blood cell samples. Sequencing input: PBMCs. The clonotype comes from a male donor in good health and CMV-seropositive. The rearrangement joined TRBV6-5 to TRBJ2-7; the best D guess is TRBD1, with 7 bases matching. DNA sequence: TGTGCCAGCAGTTACTCTAGGGCAGGGGGGTCCTACGAGCAGTACTTC. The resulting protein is CASSYSRAGGSYEQYF.